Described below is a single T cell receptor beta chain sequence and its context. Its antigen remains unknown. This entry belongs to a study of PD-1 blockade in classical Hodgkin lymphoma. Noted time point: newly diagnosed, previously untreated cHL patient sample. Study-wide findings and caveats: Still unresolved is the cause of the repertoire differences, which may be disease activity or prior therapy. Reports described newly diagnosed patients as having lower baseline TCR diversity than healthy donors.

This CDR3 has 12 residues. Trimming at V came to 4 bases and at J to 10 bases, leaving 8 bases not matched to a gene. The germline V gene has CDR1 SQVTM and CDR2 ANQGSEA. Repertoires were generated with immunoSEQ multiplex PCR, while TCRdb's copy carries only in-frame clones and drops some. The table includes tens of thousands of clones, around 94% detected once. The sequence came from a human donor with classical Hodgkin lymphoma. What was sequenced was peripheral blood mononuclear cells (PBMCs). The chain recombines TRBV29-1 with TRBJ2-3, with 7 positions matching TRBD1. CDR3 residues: CSVAVGDSAQYF. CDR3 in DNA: TGCAGCGTTGCAGTTGGGGACAGCGCGCAGTATTTT.